The rows below give T cell receptor beta chains drawn from one sample of a study of blood T cell repertoires in COVID-19. The protocol was immunoSEQ multiplex PCR, while the TCRdb copy is restricted to in-frame clones and leaves out a portion. Here the sample spans about 100,000 clones, 90% to 95% being singletons. Material: peripheral blood. These receptors came from a man in his fifties or sixties with active COVID-19. Each CDR3 is given without its conserved first and last residue. D genes are given only for firm matches.

D gene,V gene,CDR3 protein
-,TRBV7-9,ASSLPLPSYEQY
-,TRBV7-2,ASSSPGREAGANVLT
TRBD1,TRBV5-4,ASSSAGTGVQETQY
-,TRBV2,ASSEGPPYSLAKNIQY
TRBD2,TRBV7-2,ASSLGARGLGQETQY
TRBD2,TRBV5-1,ASSEGLAAYNEQF
-,TRBV2,ASSRDSKGNEQF
-,TRBV6-5,ASSVGGDEQY
-,TRBV7-6,ASSSMTGSNSPLH
TRBD1,TRBV6-1,ASSERFDRAYNEQF
TRBD1,TRBV19,ASSDLGQGYNEQF
TRBD1,TRBV9,ASSRQGDTEAF
TRBD1,TRBV11-2,ASSLGTGAGNTIY
TRBD2,TRBV5-1,ASSLTGGPEETQY
TRBD1,TRBV5-1,ASSLPQGASEAQY
-,TRBV7-9,ASSKGGIGSRFYGYT
TRBD2,TRBV5-1,ASSLASGTGDTQY
-,TRBV3-1/TRBV3-2,ASSQDEVGGYT
TRBD2,TRBV3-1/TRBV3-2,ASSAGGALEQF
-,TRBV18,ASSRGFGDSPLH
TRBD2,TRBV20-1,SASSGGRDNEQF
-,TRBV11-2,ASSPTGRSNYGYT
TRBD2,TRBV28,ASTLGGYNNEQF
-,TRBV19,ASRNTGWDQPQH
TRBD1,TRBV6-5,ASSQQGQVAGELF
TRBD2,TRBV5-4,ASSPGLAGGGGRAKNIQY
TRBD1,TRBV7-6,ASSLGQGAGNTIY
-,TRBV12-3/TRBV12-4,ASSLQEGHGYT
TRBD2,TRBV7-2,ASSSGLAWGNEQF
-,TRBV6-5,ASSYPGGNTEAF
TRBD1,TRBV5-6,ASSWDRGRTDTQY
-,TRBV7-9,ARGGAFFWNEQF
TRBD1,TRBV11-2,ASIDRGRSGNTIY
TRBD2,TRBV15,ATRRTSGEPRQETQY